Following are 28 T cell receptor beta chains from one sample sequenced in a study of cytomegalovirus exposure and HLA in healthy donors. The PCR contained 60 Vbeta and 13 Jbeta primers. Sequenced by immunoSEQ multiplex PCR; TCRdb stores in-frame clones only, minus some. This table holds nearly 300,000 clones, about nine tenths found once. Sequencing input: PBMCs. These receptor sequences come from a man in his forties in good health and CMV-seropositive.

The CDR3 loop is CASSYSSSQSYNEQFF. The CDR3 bases are TGTGCCAGCAGTTACTCGAGTTCTCAATCCTACAATGAGCAGTTCTTC. The chain uses TRBV6-6 and TRBJ2-1; D uncertain. The germline V gene encodes CDR1 MNHNY and CDR2 SVGAGI (reference sequence). Trimming stripped 0 bases from V and 1 base from J, with 10 bases between. The CDR3 spans 16 residues.

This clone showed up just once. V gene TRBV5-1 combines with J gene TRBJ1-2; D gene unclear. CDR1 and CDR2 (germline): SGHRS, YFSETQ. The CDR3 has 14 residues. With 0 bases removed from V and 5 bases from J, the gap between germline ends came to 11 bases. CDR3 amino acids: CASSLDTPRYGYTF. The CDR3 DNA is TGCGCCAGCAGCTTGGATACGCCGAGGTATGGCTACACCTTC.

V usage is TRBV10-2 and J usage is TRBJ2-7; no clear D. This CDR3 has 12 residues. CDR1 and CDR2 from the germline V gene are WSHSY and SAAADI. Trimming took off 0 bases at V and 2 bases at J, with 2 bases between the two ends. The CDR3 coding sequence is TGCGCCAGCAGTGAGTCCACCTACGAGCAGTACTTC. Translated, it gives CASSESTYEQYF.

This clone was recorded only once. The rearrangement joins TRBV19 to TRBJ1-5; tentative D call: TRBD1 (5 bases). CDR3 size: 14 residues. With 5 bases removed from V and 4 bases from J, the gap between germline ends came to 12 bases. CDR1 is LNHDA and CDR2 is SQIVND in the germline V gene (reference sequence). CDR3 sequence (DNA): TGTGCCAGTAGTGAAAGACAGATGAATCAGCCCCAGCATTTT. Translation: CASSERQMNQPQHF.

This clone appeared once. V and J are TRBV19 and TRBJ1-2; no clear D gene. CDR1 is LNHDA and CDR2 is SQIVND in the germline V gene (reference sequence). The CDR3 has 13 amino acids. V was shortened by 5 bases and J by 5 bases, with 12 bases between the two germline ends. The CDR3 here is CASSVDGRYGYTF. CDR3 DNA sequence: TGTGCCAGTAGTGTCGACGGGAGGTATGGCTACACCTTC.

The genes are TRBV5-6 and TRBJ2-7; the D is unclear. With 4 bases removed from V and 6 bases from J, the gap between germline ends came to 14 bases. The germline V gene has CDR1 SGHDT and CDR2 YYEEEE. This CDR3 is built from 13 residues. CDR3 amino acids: CASSPSPLGEQYF. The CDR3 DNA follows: TGTGCCAGCAGCCCGAGTCCGCTTGGCGAGCAGTACTTC.

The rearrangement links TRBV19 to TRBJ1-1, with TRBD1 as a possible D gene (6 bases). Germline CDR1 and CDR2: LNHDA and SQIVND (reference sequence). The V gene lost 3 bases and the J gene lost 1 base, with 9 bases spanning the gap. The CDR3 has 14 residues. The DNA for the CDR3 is TGTGCCAGTAGTATCCGGGACAAGAACACTGAAGCTTTCTTT. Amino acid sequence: CASSIRDKNTEAFF.

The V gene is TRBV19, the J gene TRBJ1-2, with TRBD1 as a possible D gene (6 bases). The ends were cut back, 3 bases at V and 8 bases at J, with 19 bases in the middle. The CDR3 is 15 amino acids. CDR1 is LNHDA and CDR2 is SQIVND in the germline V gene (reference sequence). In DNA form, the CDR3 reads TGTGCCAGTAGTATTAACCCCGCAGGGGTCTACGGCTACACCTTC. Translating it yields CASSINPAGVYGYTF.

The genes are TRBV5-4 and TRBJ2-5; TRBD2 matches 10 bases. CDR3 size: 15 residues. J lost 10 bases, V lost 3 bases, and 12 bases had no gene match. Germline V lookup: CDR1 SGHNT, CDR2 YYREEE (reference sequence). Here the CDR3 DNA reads TGTGCCAGCAGCTCTCTAGCGGGAGATCAACGGGACCAGTACTTC. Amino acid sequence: CASSSLAGDQRDQYF.

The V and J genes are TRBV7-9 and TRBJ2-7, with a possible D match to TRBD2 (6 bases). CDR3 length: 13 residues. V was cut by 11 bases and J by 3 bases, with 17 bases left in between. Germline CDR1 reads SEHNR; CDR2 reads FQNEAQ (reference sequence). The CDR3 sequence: CASVAGNLYEQYF. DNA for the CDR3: TGTGCCTCCGTGGCGGGGAATCTCTACGAGCAGTACTTC.

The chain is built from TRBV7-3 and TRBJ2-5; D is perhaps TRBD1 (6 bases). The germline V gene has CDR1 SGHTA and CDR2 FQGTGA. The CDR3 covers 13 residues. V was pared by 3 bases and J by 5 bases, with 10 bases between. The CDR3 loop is CASSFQGSETQYF. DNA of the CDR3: TGTGCCAGCAGCTTCCAGGGGTCCGAGACCCAGTACTTC.

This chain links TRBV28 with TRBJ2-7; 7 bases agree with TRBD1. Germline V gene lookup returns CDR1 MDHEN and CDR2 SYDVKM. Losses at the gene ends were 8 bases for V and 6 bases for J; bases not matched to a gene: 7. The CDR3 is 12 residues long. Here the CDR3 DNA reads TGTGCCAGCGACAGGGCCCCCGGCGAGCAGTACTTC. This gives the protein CASDRAPGEQYF.

CDR3 sequence (DNA): TGCGCCAGCAGCTCTTCACCCGGGACTACCTACAATGAGCAGTTCTTC. Its protein is CASSSSPGTTYNEQFF. This chain joins TRBV5-1 and TRBJ2-1; 7 positions match TRBD2. The J segment lost 2 bases and the V segment lost 3 bases, leaving 8 bases of the junction unmatched. CDR3 size: 16 residues. The germline V gene encodes CDR1 SGHRS and CDR2 YFSETQ.

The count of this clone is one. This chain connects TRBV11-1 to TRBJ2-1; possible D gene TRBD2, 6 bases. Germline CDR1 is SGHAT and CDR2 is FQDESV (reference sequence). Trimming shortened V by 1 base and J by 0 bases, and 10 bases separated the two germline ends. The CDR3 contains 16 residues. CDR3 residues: CASSLEAGSSYNEQFF. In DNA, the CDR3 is TGTGCCAGCAGCTTAGAGGCGGGAAGCTCCTACAATGAGCAGTTCTTC.

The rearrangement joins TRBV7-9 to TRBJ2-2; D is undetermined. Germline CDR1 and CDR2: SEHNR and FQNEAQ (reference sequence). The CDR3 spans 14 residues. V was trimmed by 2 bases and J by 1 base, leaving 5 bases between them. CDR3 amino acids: CASSLRQNTGELFF. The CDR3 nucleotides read TGTGCCAGCAGCTTACGACAGAACACCGGGGAGCTGTTTTTT.

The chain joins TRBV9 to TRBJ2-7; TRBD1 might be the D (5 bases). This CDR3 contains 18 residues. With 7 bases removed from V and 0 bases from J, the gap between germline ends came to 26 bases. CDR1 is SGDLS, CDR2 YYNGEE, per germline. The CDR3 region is CASAVRADRKRCSYEQYF. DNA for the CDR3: TGTGCCAGCGCCGTAAGGGCTGACAGAAAAAGGTGCTCCTACGAGCAGTACTTC.

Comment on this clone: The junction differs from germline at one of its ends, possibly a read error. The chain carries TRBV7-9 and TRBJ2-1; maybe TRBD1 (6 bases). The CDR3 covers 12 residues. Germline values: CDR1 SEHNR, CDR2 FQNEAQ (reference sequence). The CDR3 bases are TGTTCCAGCAGTGGGGGCGCCGATGAGCAGTTCTTC. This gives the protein CSSSGGADEQFF.

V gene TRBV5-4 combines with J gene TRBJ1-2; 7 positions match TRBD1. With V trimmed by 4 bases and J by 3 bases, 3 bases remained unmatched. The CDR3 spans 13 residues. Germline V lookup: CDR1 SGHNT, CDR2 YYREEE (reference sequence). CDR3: CASSRGTDYGYTF. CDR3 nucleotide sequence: TGTGCCAGCAGCCGCGGGACAGACTATGGCTACACCTTC.

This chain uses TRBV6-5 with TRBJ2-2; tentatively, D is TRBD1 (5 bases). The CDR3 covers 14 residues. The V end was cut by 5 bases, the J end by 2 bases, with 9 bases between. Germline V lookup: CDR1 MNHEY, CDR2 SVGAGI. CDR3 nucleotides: TGTGCCAGCAGTGCGACAGAAAACACCGGGGAGCTGTTTTTT. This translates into CASSATENTGELFF.

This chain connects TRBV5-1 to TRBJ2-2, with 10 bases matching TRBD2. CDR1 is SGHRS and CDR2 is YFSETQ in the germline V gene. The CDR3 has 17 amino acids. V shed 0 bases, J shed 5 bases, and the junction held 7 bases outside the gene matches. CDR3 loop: CASSLVSQTSGTGELFF. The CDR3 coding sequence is TGCGCCAGCAGCTTGGTGAGCCAGACTAGCGGGACCGGGGAGCTGTTTTTT.

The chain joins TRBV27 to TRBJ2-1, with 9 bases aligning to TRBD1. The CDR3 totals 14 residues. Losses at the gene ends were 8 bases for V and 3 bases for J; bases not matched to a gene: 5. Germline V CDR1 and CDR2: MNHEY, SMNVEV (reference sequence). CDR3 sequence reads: CASQDRGFYNEQFF. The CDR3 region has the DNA TGTGCCAGCCAGGACAGGGGATTCTACAATGAGCAGTTCTTC.

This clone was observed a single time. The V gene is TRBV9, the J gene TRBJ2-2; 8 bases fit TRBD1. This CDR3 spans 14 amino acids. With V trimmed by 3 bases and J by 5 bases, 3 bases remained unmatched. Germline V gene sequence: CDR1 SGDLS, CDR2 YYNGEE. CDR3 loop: CASSGTGRTGELFF. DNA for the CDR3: TGTGCCAGCAGCGGGACAGGGCGAACCGGGGAGCTGTTTTTT.

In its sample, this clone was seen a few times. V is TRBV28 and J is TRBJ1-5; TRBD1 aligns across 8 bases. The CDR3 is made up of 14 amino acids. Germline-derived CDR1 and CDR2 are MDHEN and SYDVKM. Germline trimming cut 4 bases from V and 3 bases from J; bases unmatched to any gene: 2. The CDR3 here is CASSSDRDNQPQHF. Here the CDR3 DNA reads TGTGCCAGCAGTTCGGACAGGGACAATCAGCCCCAGCATTTT.

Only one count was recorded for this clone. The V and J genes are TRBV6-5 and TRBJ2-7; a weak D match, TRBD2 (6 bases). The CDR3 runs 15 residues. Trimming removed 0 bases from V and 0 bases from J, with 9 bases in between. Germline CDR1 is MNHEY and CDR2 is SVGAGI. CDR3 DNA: TGTGCCAGCAGTTACTCCGACGGGAGCTCCTACGAGCAGTACTTC. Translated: CASSYSDGSSYEQYF.

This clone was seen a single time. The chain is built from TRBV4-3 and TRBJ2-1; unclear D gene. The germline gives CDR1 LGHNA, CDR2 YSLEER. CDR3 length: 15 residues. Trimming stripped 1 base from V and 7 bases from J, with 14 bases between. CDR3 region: CASSQGQFGKNEQFF. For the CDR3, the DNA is TGCGCCAGCAGCCAAGGGCAGTTTGGTAAGAATGAGCAGTTCTTC.

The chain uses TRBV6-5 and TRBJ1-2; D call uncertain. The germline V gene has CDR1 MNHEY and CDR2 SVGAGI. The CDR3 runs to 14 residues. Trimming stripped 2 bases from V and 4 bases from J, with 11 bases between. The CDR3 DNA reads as TGTGCCAGCAGTTACGGAGGGAGCGGCTATGGCTACACCTTC. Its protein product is CASSYGGSGYGYTF.

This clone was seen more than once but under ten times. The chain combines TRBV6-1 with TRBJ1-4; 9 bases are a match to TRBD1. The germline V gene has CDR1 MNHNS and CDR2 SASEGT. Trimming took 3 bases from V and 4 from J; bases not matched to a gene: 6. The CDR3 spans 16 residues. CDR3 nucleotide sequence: TGTGCCAGCAGTGAGGGCCAGGGACAGGGTAATGAAAAACTGTTTTTT. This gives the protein CASSEGQGQGNEKLFF.

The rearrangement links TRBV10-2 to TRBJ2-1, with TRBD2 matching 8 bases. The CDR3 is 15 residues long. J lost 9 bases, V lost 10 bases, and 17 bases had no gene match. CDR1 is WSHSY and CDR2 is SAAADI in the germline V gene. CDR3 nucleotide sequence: TGCGCCACCTCGGGGGGGAGATCGATTCTAGGTGAGCAGTTCTTC. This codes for CATSGGRSILGEQFF.